This T cell receptor beta chain was observed in a study of blood T cell repertoires in COVID-19. Whole-study context: From T cells, B-cell-depleted T cells, or PBMCs came the material, which was cDNA or gDNA.

The germline gives CDR1 MDHEN, CDR2 SYDVKM. The CDR3 contains 18 residues. Trimming cost V 7 bases and J 0 bases, with 24 bases left between them. This clone was observed many times. Original processing notes: Estimation of nucleated cell counts was performed using reference gene primer amplification. Generated by immunoSEQ multiplex PCR, the TCRdb table keeps only in-frame clones and is missing some. That table supplies the V and J calls and clone size; D and trimming were determined from the DNA. Of approximately 110,000 clones listed, 69% are singletons. This chain joins TRBV28 and TRBJ1-1; D is undetermined. Sequencing was performed on peripheral blood. This TCR came from a man older than 75 with acute or convalescent COVID-19. CDR3 region: CASNSGGPWTFMNTEAFF. The CDR3 DNA sequence: TGTGCCAGCAATTCCGGAGGGCCGTGGACCTTTATGAACACTGAAGCTTTCTTT.